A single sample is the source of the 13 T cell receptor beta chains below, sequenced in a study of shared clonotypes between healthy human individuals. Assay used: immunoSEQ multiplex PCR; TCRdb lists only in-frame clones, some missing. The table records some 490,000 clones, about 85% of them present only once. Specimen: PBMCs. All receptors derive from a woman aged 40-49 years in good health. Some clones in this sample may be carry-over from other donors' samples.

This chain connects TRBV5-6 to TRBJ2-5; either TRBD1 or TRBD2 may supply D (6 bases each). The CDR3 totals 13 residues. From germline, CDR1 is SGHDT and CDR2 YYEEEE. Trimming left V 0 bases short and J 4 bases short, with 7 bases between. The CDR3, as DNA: TGTGCCAGCAGCTTGGGGGGGGCAGAGACCCAGTACTTC. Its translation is CASSLGGAETQYF.

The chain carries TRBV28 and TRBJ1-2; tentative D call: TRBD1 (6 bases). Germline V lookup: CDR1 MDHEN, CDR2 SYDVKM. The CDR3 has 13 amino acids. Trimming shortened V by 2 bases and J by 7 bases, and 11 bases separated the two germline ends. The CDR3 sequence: CASSLHRDGGYTF. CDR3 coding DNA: TGTGCCAGCAGTTTACACAGGGACGGTGGCTACACCTTC.

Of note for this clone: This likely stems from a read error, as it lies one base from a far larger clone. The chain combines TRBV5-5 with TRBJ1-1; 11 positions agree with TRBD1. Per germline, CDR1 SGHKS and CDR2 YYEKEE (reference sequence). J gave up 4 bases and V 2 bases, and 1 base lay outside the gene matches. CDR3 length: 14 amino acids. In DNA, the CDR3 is TGTGCCAGCAGCTTCGGGACAGGGGGCACTGAAGCTTTCTTT. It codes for CASSFGTGGTEAFF.

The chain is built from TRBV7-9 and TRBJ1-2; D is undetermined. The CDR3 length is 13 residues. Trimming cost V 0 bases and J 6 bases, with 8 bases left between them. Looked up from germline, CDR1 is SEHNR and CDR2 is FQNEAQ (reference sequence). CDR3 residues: CASSLAGLDGYTF. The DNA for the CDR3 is TGTGCCAGCAGCTTAGCTGGCCTGGATGGCTACACCTTC.

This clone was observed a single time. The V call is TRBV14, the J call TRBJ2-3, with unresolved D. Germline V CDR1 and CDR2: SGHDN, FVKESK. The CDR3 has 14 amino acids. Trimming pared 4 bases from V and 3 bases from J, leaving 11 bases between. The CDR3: CASSPMMGTDTQYF. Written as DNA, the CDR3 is TGTGCCAGCAGCCCTATGATGGGGACAGATACGCAGTATTTT.

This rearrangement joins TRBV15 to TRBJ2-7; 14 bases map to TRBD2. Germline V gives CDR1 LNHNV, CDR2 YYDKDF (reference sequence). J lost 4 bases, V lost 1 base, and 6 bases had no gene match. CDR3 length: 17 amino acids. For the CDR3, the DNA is TGTGCCACCAGCAGAGGAGCTGGGACTAGCGGGAGATACGAGCAGTACTTC. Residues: CATSRGAGTSGRYEQYF.

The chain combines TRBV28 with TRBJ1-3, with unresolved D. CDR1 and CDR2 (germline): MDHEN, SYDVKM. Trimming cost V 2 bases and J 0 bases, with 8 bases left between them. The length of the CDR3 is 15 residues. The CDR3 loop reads CASSLGRSSGNTIYF. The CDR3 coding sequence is TGTGCCAGCAGTTTAGGGCGGTCCTCTGGAAACACCATATATTTT. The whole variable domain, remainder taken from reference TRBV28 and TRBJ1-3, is DVKVTQSSRYLVKRTGEKVFLECVQDMDHENMFWYRQDPGLGLRLIYFSYDVKMKEKGDIPEGYSVSREKKERFSLILESASTNQTSMYLCASSLGRSSGNTIYFGEGSWLTVV.

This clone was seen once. The CDR3 bases are TGTGCCAGCAGCTTGGCGCTTAGGAGTGACTACGAGCAGTACTTC. It yields the protein CASSLALRSDYEQYF. This sequence joins TRBV5-6 and TRBJ2-7; no reliable D call. Between the trimmed V and J ends, which lost 0 bases and 3 bases, there was a span of 13 bases. Germline loops: CDR1 SGHDT, CDR2 YYEEEE. The CDR3 has 15 amino acids. Based on the CDR3 plus reference TRBV5-6 and TRBJ2-7, the full variable domain is DAGVTQSPTHLIKTRGQQVTLRCSPKSGHDTVSWYQQALGQGPQFIFQYYEEEERQRGNFPDRFSGHQFPNYSSELNVNALLLGDSALYLCASSLALRSDYEQYFGPGTRLTVT.

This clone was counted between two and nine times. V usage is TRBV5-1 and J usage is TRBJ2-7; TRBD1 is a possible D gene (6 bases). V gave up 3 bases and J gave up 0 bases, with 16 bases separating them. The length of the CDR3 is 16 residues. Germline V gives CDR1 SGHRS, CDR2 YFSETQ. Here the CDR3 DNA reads TGCGCCAGCAGCTCAAAATGGGACACCTTCTCCTACGAGCAGTACTTC. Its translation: CASSSKWDTFSYEQYF.

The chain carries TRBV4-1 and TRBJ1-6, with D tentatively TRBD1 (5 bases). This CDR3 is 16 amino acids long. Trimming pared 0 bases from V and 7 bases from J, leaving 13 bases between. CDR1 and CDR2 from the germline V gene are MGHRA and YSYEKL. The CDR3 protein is CASSQEVRVMNSPLHF. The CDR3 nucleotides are TGCGCCAGCAGCCAAGAAGTCAGGGTGATGAATTCACCCCTCCACTTT.

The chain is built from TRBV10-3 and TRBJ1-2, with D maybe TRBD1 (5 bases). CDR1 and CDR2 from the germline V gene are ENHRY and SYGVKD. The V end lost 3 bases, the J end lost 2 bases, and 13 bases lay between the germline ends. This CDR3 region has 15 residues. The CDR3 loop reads CAISEITTDNYGYTF. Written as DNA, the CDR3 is TGTGCCATCAGTGAAATCACGACAGACAACTATGGCTACACCTTC.

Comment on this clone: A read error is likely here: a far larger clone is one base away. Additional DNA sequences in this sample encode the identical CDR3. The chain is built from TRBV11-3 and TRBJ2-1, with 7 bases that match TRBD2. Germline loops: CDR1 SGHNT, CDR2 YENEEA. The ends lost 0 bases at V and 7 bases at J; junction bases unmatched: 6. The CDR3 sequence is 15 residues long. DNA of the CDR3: TGTGCCAGCAGCTTAGAAGCGGGAAAGGGTAATGAGCAGTTCTTC. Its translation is CASSLEAGKGNEQFF.

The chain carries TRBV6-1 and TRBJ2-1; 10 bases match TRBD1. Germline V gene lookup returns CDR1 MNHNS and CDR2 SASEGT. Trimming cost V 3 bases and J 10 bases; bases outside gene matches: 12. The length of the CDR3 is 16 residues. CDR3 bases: TGTGCCAGCAGTGACAGCGGGGCCGGGACAGGGGTCGAGCAGTTCTTC. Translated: CASSDSGAGTGVEQFF.